This T cell receptor beta chain is from a study of T cell repertoires in cytomegalovirus infection (dated by TCRdb to the late 2010s). Broadly, across the study: Peptide stimulations targeted recently identified HLA-C-restricted CMV epitopes, whose presentation resists viral immunomodulation, together with well-studied HLA-B-restricted epitopes. Donor HLA type was relevant to the analysis, as public TCR beta signatures indicated carriage of CMV infection together with the matching HLA type. Overall study results and their limits: In both this cohort and an independent roughly 330-donor cohort, the cumulative frequency of public TCR beta family members distinguished carriers of CMV infection plus the relevant HLA type. The ex vivo response was dominated by HLA-C-restricted CMV-specific TCR beta clonotypes, which also provided the single most frequent clonotype in two of eight donors.

The sequencer was an Illumina HiSeq 1500. The raw public data were reprocessed by TCRdb itself: fastp quality trimming at Q25, MiXCR clonotype calling, in-frame beta chains only. Rows with one shared CDR3 protein collapse into an entry with the most common genes and DNA. For this sample there are around 85,000 distinct CDR3 sequences; roughly half appear just once. The top ten clonotypes cover 90% to 95% of the sample. In the paper's terms, the treatment or condition label means: in vitro stimulation with specific CMV peptide epitopes to enrich CMV-specific T cells. V ends up 8 bases short and J 3 bases short, with an unmatched junction base count of 4. The germline V gene (reference sequence) sets CDR1 to LNHDA and CDR2 to SQIVND. Its CDR3 holds 14 amino acids, cysteine through phenylalanine. Only CDR3 DNA remains: 42 bases, in frame from the first base. A word on this clonotype: Its antigen is not yet known. No qualities accompany the bases; no much larger clone lies one base away.

The sample was CD8+ T cells from cultured PBMCs, taken from culture after CMV antigen stimulation. The TCR sequence derives from a human donor in good health (CMV status not recorded). Some clones in this sample may be carry-over from other donors' samples. The chain employs TRBV19 and TRBJ1-5, and TRBD1 matches 10 of the central bases. For the CDR3, the sequence is CASSDRGVNQPQHF. In nucleotides, the sequence is TGTGCCAGTTCGGACAGGGGGGTCAATCAGCCCCAGCATTTT.